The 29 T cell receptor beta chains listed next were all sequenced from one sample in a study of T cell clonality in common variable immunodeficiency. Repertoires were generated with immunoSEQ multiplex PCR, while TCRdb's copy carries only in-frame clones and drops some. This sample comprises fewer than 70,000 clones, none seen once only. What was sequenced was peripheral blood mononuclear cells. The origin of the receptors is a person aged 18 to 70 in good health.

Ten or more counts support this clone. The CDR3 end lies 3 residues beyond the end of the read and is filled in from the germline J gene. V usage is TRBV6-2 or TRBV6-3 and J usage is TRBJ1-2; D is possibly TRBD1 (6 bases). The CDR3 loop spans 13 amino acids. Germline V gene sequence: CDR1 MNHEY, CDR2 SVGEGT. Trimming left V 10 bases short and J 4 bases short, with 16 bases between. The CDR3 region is CATKTDRIYGYTF. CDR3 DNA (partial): TGTGCCACAAAGACGGACAGAATCTATGGC.

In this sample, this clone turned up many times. Here the CDR3 reads CASSFGLAETQYF. The part of the CDR3 DNA that was read is TGTGCCAGCAGCTTTGGCCTAGCAGAGACC. V and J are TRBV7-2 and TRBJ2-5, with TRBD2 as a possible D gene (5 bases). With the read ending 3 residues before the CDR3 end, the germline J gene is used to fill in that end. V lost 3 bases to trimming and J lost 4 bases, with 9 bases between them. The CDR3 runs 13 residues. Per germline, CDR1 SGHTA and CDR2 FQGNSA.

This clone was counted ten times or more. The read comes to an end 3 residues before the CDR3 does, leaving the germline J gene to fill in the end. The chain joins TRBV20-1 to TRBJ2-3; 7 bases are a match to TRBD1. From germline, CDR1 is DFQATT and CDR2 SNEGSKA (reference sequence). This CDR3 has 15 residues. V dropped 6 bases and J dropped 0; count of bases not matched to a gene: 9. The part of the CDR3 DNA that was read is TGCAGTGCAAACTCCGGACAGGAAAGCACAGATACG. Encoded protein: CSANSGQESTDT. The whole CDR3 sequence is CSANSGQESTDTQYF.

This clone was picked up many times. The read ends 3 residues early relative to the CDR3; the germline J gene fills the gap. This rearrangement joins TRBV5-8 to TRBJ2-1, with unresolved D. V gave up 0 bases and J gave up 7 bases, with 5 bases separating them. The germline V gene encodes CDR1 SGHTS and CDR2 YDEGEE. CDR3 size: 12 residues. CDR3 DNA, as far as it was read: TGTGCCAGCAGCTTGGTGAGGAATGAG. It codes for CASSLVRNE. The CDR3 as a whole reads CASSLVRNEQFF.

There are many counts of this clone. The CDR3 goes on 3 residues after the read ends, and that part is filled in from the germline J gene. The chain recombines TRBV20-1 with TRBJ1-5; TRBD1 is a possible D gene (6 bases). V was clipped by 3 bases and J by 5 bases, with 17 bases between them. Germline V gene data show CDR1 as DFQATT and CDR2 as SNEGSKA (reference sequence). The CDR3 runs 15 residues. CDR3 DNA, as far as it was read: TGCAGTGCTAGGACGGGGGGGGCGGGGGATCAGCCC. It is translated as CSARTGGAGDQP. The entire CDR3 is CSARTGGAGDQPQHF.

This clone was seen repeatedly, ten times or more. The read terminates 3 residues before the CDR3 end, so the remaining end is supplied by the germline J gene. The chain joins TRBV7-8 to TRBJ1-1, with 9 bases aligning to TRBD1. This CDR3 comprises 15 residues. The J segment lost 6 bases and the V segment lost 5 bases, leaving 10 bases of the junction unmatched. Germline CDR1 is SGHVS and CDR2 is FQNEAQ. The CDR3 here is CASSLLTGGWAEAFF. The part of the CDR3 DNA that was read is TGTGCCAGCAGCCTGTTAACAGGGGGCTGGGCTGAA.

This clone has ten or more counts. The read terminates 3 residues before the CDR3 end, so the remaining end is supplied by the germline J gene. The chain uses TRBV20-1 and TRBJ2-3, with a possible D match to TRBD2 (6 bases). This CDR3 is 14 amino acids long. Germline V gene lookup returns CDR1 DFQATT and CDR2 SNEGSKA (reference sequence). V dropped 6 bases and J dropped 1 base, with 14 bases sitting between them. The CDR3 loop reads CSATPASGTDTQYF. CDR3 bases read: TGCAGTGCCACCCCCGCTAGCGGCACAGATACG.

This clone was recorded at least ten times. The part of the CDR3 DNA that was read is TGCAGTGTTCCCCCGACTAGGACAAGCTCCTACGAG. Translated, it gives CSVPPTRTSSYE. The full CDR3 is CSVPPTRTSSYEQYF. This chain links TRBV20-1 with TRBJ2-7; tentative D call: TRBD2 (6 bases). The read terminates 3 residues ahead of where the CDR3 ends, so the germline J gene completes it. This CDR3 spans 15 amino acids. CDR1 DFQATT and CDR2 SNEGSKA come from the germline V gene (reference sequence). V lost 7 bases to trimming and J lost 0 bases, with 19 bases between them.

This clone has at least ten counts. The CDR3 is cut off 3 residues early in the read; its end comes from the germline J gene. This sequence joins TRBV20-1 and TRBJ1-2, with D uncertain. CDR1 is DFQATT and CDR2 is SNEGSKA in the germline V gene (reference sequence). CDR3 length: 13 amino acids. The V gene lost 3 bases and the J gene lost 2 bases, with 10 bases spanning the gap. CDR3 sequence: CSASTQENYGYTF. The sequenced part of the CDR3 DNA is TGCAGTGCTAGTACGCAGGAGAACTATGGC.

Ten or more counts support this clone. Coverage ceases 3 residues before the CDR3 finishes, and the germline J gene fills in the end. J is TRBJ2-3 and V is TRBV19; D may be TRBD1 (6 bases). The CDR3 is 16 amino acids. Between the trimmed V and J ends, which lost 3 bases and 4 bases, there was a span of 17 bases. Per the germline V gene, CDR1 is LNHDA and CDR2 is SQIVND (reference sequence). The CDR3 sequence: CASSISPPRQADTQYF. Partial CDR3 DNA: TGTGCCAGTAGTATTTCCCCCCCTCGACAGGCAGATACG.

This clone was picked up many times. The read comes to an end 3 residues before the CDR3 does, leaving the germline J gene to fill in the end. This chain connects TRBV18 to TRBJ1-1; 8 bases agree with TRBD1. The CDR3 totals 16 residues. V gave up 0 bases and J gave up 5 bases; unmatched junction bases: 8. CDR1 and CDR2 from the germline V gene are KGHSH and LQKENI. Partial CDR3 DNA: TGTGCCAGCTCACCACCCTCGGGGACAGGCCTTACTGAA. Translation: CASSPPSGTGLTE. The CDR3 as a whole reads CASSPPSGTGLTEAFF.

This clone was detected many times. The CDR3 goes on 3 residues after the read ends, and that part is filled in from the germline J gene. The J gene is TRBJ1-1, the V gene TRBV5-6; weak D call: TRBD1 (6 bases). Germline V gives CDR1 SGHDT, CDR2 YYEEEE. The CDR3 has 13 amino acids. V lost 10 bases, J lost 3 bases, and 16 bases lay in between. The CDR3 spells CASGGGSDTEAFF. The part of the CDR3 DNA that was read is TGTGCCTCAGGAGGGGGTTCGGACACTGAA.

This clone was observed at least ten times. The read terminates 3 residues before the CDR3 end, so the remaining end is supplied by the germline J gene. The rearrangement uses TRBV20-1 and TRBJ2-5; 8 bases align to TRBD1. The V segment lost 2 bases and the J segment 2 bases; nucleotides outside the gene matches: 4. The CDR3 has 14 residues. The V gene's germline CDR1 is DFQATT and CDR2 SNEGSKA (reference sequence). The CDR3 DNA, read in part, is TGCAGTGCTAGACAGGGGGCAGGTCAAGAGACC. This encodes CSARQGAGQET. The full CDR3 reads CSARQGAGQETQYF.

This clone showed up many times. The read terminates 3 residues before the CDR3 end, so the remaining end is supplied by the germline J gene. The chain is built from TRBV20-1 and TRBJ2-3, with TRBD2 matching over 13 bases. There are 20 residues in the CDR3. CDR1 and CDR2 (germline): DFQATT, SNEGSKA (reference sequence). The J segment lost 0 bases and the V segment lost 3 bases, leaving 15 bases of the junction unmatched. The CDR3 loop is CSARKPPGTSGASSTDTQYF. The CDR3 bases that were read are TGCAGTGCTAGGAAGCCACCCGGGACTAGCGGGGCTTCTAGCACAGATACG.

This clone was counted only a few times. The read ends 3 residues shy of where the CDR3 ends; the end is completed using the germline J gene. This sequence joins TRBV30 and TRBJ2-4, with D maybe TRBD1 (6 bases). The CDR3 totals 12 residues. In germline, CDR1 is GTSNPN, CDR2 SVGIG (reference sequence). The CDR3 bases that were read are TGTGCCTGGAGTGATCAGGGGTATGGT. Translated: CAWSDQGYG. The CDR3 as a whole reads CAWSDQGYGQYF.

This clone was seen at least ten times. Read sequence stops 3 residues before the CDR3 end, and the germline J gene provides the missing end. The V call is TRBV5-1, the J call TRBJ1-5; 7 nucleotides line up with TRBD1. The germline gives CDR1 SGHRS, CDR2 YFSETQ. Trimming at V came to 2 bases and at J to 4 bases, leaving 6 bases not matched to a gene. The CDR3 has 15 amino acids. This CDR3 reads CASSLTGTANQPQHF. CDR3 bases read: TGCGCCAGCAGCTTAACCGGGACAGCTAATCAGCCC.

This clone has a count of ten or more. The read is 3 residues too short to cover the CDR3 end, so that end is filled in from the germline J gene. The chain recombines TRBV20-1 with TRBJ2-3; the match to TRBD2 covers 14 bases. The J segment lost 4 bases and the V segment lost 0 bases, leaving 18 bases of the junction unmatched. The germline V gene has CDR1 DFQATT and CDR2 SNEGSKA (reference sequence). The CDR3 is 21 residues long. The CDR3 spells CSARDRLSGLAGVLFADTQYF. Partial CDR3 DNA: TGCAGTGCTAGAGACAGATTGTCGGGACTAGCGGGAGTTCTTTTCGCAGATACG.

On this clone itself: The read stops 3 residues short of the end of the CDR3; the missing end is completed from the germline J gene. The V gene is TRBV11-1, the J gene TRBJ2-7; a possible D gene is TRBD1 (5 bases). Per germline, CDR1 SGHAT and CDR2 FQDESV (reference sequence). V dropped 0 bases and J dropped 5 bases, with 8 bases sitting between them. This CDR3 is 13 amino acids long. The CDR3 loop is CASSLAREDEQYF. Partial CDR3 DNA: TGTGCCAGCAGCTTAGCCAGGGAAGACGAG.

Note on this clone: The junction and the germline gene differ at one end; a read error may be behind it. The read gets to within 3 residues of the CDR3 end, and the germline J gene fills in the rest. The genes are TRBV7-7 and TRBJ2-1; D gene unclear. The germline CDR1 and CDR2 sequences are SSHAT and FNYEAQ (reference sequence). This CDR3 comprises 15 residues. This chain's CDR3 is CASSAARGPYNEQFF. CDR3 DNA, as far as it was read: TGTGCTAGCAGCGCCGCCCGTGGGCCCTACAATGAG.

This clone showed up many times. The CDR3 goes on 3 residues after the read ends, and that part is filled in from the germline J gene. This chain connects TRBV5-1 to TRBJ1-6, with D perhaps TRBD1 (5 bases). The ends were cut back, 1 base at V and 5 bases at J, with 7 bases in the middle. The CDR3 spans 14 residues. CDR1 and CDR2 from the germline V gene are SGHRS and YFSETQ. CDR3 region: CASSLTGNNSPLHF. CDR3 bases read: TGCGCCAGCAGCTTGACAGGAAATAATTCACCC.

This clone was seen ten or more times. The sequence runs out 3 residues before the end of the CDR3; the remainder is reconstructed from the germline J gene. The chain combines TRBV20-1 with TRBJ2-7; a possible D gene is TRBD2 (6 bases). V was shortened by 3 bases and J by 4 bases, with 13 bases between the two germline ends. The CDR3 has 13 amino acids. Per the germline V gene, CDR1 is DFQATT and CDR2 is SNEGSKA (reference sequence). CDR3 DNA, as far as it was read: TGCAGTGCTAGGGGGAGGCGGGATTACGAG. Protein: CSARGRRDYE. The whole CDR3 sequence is CSARGRRDYEQYF.

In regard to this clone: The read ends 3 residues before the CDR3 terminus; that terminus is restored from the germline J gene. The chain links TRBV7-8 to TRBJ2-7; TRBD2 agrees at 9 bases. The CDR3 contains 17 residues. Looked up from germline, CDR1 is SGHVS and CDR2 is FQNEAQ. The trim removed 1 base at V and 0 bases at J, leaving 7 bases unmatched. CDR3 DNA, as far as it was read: TGTGCCAGCAGCTTAGATGTTAGCGGGAGTTTCTCCTACGAG. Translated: CASSLDVSGSFSYE. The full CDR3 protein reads CASSLDVSGSFSYEQYF.

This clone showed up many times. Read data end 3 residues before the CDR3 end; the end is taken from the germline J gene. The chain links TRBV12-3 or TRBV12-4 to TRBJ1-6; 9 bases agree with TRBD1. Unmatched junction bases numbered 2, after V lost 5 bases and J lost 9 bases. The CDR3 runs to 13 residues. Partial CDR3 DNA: TGTGCCAGCAGTGGACAGGGGATTTCACCC. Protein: CASSGQGISP. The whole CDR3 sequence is CASSGQGISPLHF.

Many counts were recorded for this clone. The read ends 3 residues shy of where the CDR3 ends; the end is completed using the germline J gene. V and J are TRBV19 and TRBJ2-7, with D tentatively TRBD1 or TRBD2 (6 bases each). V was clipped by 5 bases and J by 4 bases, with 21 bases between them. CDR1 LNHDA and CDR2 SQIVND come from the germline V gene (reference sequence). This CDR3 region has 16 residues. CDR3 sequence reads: CASSAETGRGGYEQYF. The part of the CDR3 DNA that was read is TGTGCCAGTAGTGCTGAGACCGGCAGGGGAGGATACGAG.

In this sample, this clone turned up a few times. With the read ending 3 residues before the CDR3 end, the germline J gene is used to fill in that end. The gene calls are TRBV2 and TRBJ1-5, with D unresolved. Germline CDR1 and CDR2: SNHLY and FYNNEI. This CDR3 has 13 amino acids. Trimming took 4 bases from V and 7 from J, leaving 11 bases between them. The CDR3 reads CASSVKAEQPQHF. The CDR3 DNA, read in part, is TGTGCCAGCAGTGTAAAGGCCGAACAGCCC.

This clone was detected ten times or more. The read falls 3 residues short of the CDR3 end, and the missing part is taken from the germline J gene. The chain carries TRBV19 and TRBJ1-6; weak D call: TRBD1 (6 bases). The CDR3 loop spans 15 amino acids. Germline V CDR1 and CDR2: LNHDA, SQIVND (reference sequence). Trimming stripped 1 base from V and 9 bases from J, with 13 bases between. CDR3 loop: CASSIGLSGASPLHF. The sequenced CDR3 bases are TGTGCCAGTAGTATAGGACTGTCAGGGGCTTCACCC.

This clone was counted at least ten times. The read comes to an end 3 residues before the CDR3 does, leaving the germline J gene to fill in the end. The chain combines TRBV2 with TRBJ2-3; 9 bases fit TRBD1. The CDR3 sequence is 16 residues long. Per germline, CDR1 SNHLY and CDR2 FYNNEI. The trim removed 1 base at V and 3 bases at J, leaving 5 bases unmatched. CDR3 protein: CASSEETTGGTDTQYF. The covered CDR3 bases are TGTGCCAGCAGTGAAGAAACGACAGGGGGGACAGATACG.

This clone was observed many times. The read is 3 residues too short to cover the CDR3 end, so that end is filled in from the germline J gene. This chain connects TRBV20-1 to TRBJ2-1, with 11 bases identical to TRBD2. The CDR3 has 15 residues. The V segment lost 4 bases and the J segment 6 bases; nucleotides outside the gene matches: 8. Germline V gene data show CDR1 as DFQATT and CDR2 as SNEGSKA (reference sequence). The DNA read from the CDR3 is TGCAGTGCTATACCCGGGACTAGCGGCGTCAATGAG. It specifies CSAIPGTSGVNE. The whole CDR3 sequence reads CSAIPGTSGVNEQFF.

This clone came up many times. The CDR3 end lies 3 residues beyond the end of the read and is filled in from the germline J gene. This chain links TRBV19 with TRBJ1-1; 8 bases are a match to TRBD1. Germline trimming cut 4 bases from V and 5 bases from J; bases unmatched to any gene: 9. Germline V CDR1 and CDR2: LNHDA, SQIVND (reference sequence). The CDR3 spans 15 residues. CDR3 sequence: CASSTYGQGGTEAFF. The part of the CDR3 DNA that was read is TGTGCCAGTAGTACTTACGGACAGGGTGGGACTGAA.